These T cell receptor beta chains were read from a single sample in a study of molecular identifiers for immune sequencing clone quantification. Each CDR3 protein is one row after TCRdb ran MiXCR on the PCR reads. The sample yields about half a million distinct CDR3 sequences, about 25% seen once. Sequenced: naive CD8+ T cells from blood, with Jurkat cell RNA spiked in. Every receptor here comes from a human donor in good health. Some libraries in this study had Jurkat cell RNA spiked in. Both conserved end residues are part of each CDR3. D genes are given only for firm matches. Rows may omit the clone size; those that give it use once, few, many or a size class.

>many|15|.|TRBV4-1|TRBJ2-5
TGCGCCAGCAGCCAAGATTTCCCCACAGGAGAGACCCAGTACTTC
CASSQDFPTGETQYF
>few|14|.|TRBV27|TRBJ2-1
TGTGCCAGCAGTTTAAGGGCTAGCGTCCATGAGCAGTTCTTC
CASSLRASVHEQFF
>.|17|TRBD2|TRBV11-1|TRBJ2-3
TGTGCCAGCAGCTCAACGACTAGCGGGATTGTTGAAGATACGCAGTATTTT
CASSSTTSGIVEDTQYF
>many|14|.|TRBV6-1|TRBJ2-7
TGTGCCAGCAGCGCACAGCAGAGATACTACGAGCAGTACTTC
CASSAQQRYYEQYF
>many|12|.|TRBV6-2/TRBV6-3|TRBJ2-3
TGTGCCAGCGGACTTGGCACAGATACGCAGTATTTT
CASGLGTDTQYF
>few|14|.|TRBV29-1|TRBJ2-1
TGCAGCGTTGTTTGGCTAGGGTCCTACAATGAGCAGTTCTTC
CSVVWLGSYNEQFF
>many|12|.|TRBV14|TRBJ2-7
TGTGCCAGCAGCCAACCCTATTACGAGCAGTACTTC
CASSQPYYEQYF
>many|14|.|TRBV13|TRBJ2-7
TGTGCCAGCAGCTTCCGTTTGGGGGGGCCCGAGCAGTACTTC
CASSFRLGGPEQYF
>few|15|TRBD1|TRBV7-9|TRBJ1-3
TGTGCCAGCAGCGGGGACAGGGTCGATGGAAACACCATATATTTT
CASSGDRVDGNTIYF
>few|17|TRBD2|TRBV7-9|TRBJ2-2
TGTGCCAGCAGCTTAGAGATTAGCGGGATATACACCGGGGAGCTGTTTTTT
CASSLEISGIYTGELFF
>.|11|.|TRBV19|TRBJ2-2
TGTGCCAGTAGACACACCGGGGAGCTGTTTTTT
CASRHTGELFF
>.|17|.|TRBV27|TRBJ2-2
TGTGCCAGCAGCGTCGGTGGGGTATTTCTGAACACCGGGGAGCTGTTTTTT
CASSVGGVFLNTGELFF
>many|16|.|TRBV4-1|TRBJ1-6
TGCGCCAGCAGCCAAGAAGATAAAGGCTATAATTCACCCCTCCACTTT
CASSQEDKGYNSPLHF
>.|13|.|TRBV11-2|TRBJ2-7
TGTGCCAGCAGGCTGCCGGATTACGACGAGCAGTACTTC
CASRLPDYDEQYF
>many|19|.|TRBV6-2/TRBV6-3|TRBJ2-6
TGTGCCAGCAGTCTCCCCCCGAGCACAGGAAGCTCTGGGGCCAACGTCCTGACTTTC
CASSLPPSTGSSGANVLTF